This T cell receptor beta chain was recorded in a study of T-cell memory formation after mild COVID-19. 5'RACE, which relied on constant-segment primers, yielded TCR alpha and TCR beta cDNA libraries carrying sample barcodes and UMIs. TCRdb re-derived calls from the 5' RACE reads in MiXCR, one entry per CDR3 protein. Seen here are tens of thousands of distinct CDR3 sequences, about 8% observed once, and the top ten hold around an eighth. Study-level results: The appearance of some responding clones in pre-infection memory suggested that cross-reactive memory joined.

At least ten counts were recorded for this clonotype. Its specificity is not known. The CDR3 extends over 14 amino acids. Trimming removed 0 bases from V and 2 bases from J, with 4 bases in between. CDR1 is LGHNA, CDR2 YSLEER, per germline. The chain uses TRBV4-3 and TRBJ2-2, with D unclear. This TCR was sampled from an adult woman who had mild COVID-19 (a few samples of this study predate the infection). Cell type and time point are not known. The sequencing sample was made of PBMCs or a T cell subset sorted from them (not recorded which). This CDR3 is CASSQDPNTGELFF. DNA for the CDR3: TGCGCCAGCAGCCAAGACCCCAACACCGGGGAGCTGTTTTTT.